Listed here are 3 T cell receptor beta chains from one sample, sequenced in a study of cytomegalovirus exposure and HLA in healthy donors. Data came from immunoSEQ multiplex PCR; TCRdb stores just in-frame clones and leaves some out. The sample lists 150,000 to 200,000 clones, roughly 84% occurring once. Sequenced material: PBMCs. These receptor sequences come from a man aged 30 to 39 in good health and CMV-seropositive.

The chain joins TRBV5-1 to TRBJ1-3; D is unresolved. Germline CDR1 is SGHRS and CDR2 is YFSETQ. The CDR3 is 16 amino acids. V was trimmed by 0 bases and J by 0 bases, leaving 10 bases between them. The CDR3 protein is CASSLVGGSSGNTIYF. The CDR3 DNA sequence: TGCGCCAGCAGCTTGGTAGGCGGGAGCTCTGGAAACACCATATATTTT.

This chain links TRBV11-2 with TRBJ2-2; 8 bases match TRBD2. Germline CDR1 is SGHAT and CDR2 is FQNNGV. The CDR3 runs 15 residues. The trim removed 3 bases at V and 5 bases at J, leaving 5 bases unmatched. The CDR3 bases are TGTGCCAGCAGCTTCGGCGGGGGGAGTACCGGGGAGCTGTTTTTT. It codes for CASSFGGGSTGELFF. The variable domain in full, completed from reference TRBV11-2 and TRBJ2-2, reads EAGVAQSPRYKIIEKRQSVAFWCNPISGHATLYWYQQILGQGPKLLIQFQNNGVVDDSQLPKDRFSAERLKGVDSTLKIQPAKLEDSAVYLCASSFGGGSTGELFFGEGSRLTVL.

In this sample, this clone turned up a few times. This chain joins TRBV5-1 and TRBJ2-1; weak D call: TRBD1 (6 bases). The germline V and J ends were trimmed by 3 bases and 8 bases, with 12 bases remaining between them. Per the germline V gene, CDR1 is SGHRS and CDR2 is YFSETQ. The CDR3 is made up of 13 amino acids. This CDR3 reads CASSSGQLDEQFF. CDR3 DNA: TGCGCCAGCAGCTCAGGACAGTTGGATGAGCAGTTCTTC.